The clone carrying this TCR beta chain was counted ten times or more. Its cognate antigen is unknown. A read error may produce the germline difference seen at one junction end. This specimen comes from a study of T cell repertoires in cytomegalovirus infection. Across the whole study: Signatures in public TCR beta sequences pointed to both CMV infection and matching HLA type.

TCRdb recomputed calls from the reads with MiXCR, one row per CDR3 protein. There are around 450,000 distinct CDR3 sequences in the sample; around 10% occur only once, and about a tenth lies in the top ten. The CDR3 spans 13 residues. Germline V gene sequence: CDR1 SGHAT, CDR2 FQNNGV. Study conclusions and caveats: The ex vivo response was dominated by HLA-C-restricted CMV-specific TCR beta clonotypes.

Sequencing was carried out using PBMCs. The source of this sequence is a human donor in good health (CMV status not recorded). Some clones in this sample may be carry-over from other donors' samples. The genes are TRBV11-2 and TRBJ1-1; the D is unclear. Written as DNA, the CDR3 is TGTGCCAGCAGCTTGCCGGGGTCTCGGCCCAAGGTCTTT. It specifies CASSLPGSRPKVF.